These 14 T cell receptor beta chains came from one sample sequenced in a study of blood T cell repertoires in COVID-19. TCRdb's copy holds only in-frame clones and misses some; the assay was immunoSEQ multiplex PCR. Among approximately 170,000 clones listed, less than 85% were seen once. Input material: peripheral blood. These receptors all come from a woman aged 80 or over with active or convalescent COVID-19.

The chain employs TRBV27 and TRBJ2-7; 10 bases line up with TRBD2. Germline V gene data show CDR1 as MNHEY and CDR2 as SMNVEV (reference sequence). The CDR3 is made up of 17 amino acids. The J segment lost 4 bases and the V segment lost 3 bases, leaving 12 bases of the junction unmatched. The CDR3 DNA follows: TGTGCCAGCAGTTTGAGGAGCGGGCTAGCGGGAGATTACGAGCAGTACTTC. This encodes CASSLRSGLAGDYEQYF.

This chain links TRBV7-9 with TRBJ2-2; no clear D. Trimming left V 2 bases short and J 4 bases short, with 5 bases between. Germline values: CDR1 SEHNR, CDR2 FQNEAQ (reference sequence). The CDR3 has 13 residues. CDR3 amino acids: CASSLTGTGELFF. The CDR3 nucleotides are TGTGCCAGCAGCTTAACGGGCACCGGGGAGCTGTTTTTT. The entire variable domain, with the rest obtained from reference TRBV7-9 and TRBJ2-2, is as follows: DTGVSQNPRHKITKRGQNVTFRCDPISEHNRLYWYRQTLGQGPEFLTYFQNEAQLEKSRLLSDRFSAERPKGSFSTLEIQRTEQGDSAMYLCASSLTGTGELFFGEGSRLTVL.

The chain uses TRBV9 and TRBJ2-7; 12 bases align to TRBD1. The CDR3 consists of 15 residues. The germline V gene encodes CDR1 SGDLS and CDR2 YYNGEE. J was trimmed by 5 bases and V by 1 base; bases with no gene match: 4. The CDR3 protein is CASSVTGTGGDEQYF. The CDR3 DNA reads TGTGCCAGCAGCGTAACCGGGACAGGGGGCGACGAGCAGTACTTC.

The chain links TRBV29-1 to TRBJ1-2, with TRBD1 matching over 7 bases. J was trimmed by 0 bases and V by 6 bases; bases with no gene match: 13. Germline CDR1 SQVTM, CDR2 ANQGSEA. This CDR3 spans 16 amino acids. DNA for the CDR3: TGCAGCGTCCCCGGACAGGTTTCCCTAGCTAACTATGGCTACACCTTC. It yields the protein CSVPGQVSLANYGYTF.

The gene calls are TRBV21-1 and TRBJ2-7; the table's D call TRBD1 went unverified against the DNA. TRBV21-1 is an annotated pseudogene. CDR3 size: 14 residues. The CDR3 DNA reads as TGTGCCAGCATTTCGGTCAGGGGGCTAGAGATGCAGTACTTC. It yields the protein CASISVRGLEMQYF.

J is TRBJ1-6 and V is TRBV28; 9 bases are shared with TRBD1. Germline V gives CDR1 MDHEN, CDR2 SYDVKM. The V gene end was trimmed by 6 bases and the J gene end by 7 bases; junction bases not matched to a gene: 10. This CDR3 is 16 amino acids long. This CDR3 reads CASRGRDRVWNSPLHF. The DNA for the CDR3 is TGTGCCAGCAGGGGCCGGGACAGGGTTTGGAATTCACCCCTCCACTTT.

V and J are TRBV5-4 and TRBJ2-5; 11 bases align to TRBD1. V gave up 0 bases and J gave up 5 bases; unmatched junction bases: 15. The CDR3 sequence is 19 residues long. Germline V gene lookup returns CDR1 SGHNT and CDR2 YYREEE (reference sequence). CDR3 sequence: CASSLGLGTGGGVTETQYF. DNA of the CDR3: TGTGCCAGCAGCTTGGGCCTCGGGACAGGGGGGGGTGTAACGGAGACCCAGTACTTC.

The chain links TRBV5-1 to TRBJ1-6; D possibly corresponds to TRBD1 (5 bases). The CDR3 is 14 residues long. Trimming stripped 4 bases from V and 7 bases from J, with 12 bases between. Germline V lookup: CDR1 SGHRS, CDR2 YFSETQ. The CDR3 reads CASSPEGWNSPLHF. CDR3 coding DNA: TGCGCCAGCAGCCCGGAGGGGTGGAATTCACCCCTCCACTTT.

The chain recombines TRBV19 with TRBJ2-1; no definite D call. Germline V gene lookup returns CDR1 LNHDA and CDR2 SQIVND (reference sequence). This CDR3 spans 14 amino acids. V lost 3 bases, J lost 2 bases, and 8 bases lay in between. CDR3 sequence reads: CASSINGAYNEQFF. The CDR3 coding sequence is TGTGCCAGTAGTATCAATGGAGCCTACAATGAGCAGTTCTTC.

This chain uses TRBV29-1 with TRBJ1-1; D gene ambiguous. The CDR3 extends over 12 amino acids. Between the trimmed V and J ends, which lost 7 bases and 1 base, there was a span of 10 bases. The germline gives CDR1 SQVTM, CDR2 ANQGSEA. CDR3 region: CSGGLPNTEAFF. The CDR3 region has the DNA TGCAGCGGAGGACTTCCGAACACTGAAGCTTTCTTT. Variable domain in full (rest from reference TRBV29-1 and TRBJ1-1): SAVISQKPSRDICQRGTSLTIQCQVDSQVTMMFWYRQQPGQSLTLIATANQGSEATYESGFVIDKFPISRPNLTFSTLTVSNMSPEDSSIYLCSGGLPNTEAFFGQGTRLTVV.

V and J are TRBV5-8 and TRBJ2-3; possible D gene TRBD2, 5 bases. Germline loops: CDR1 SGHTS, CDR2 YDEGEE. The CDR3 totals 15 residues. V lost 0 bases, J lost 1 base, and 9 bases lay in between. CDR3 coding DNA: TGTGCCAGCAGCTTGGCGGGAATTGGCACAGATACGCAGTATTTT. This codes for CASSLAGIGTDTQYF.

This rearrangement joins TRBV19 to TRBJ1-3; TRBD1 matches 9 bases. The CDR3 totals 15 residues. Trimming removed 5 bases from V and 4 bases from J; junction bases left unmatched: 6. Germline loops: CDR1 LNHDA, CDR2 SQIVND (reference sequence). As DNA, the CDR3 is TGTGCCAGTAGTTCGACAGGGGGTTACGGAAACACCATATATTTT. Its protein is CASSSTGGYGNTIYF.

The genes are TRBV7-6 and TRBJ1-1; the D gene is possibly TRBD1 (5 bases). CDR1 and CDR2 from the germline V gene are SGHVS and FNYEAQ. V lost 3 bases and J 11 bases, leaving 16 bases between the germline ends. This CDR3 comprises 13 residues. CDR3 region: CASSLTTDSRAFF. CDR3 coding DNA: TGTGCCAGCAGCTTGACCACTGACAGTCGCGCTTTCTTT.

The rearrangement links TRBV19 to TRBJ2-2; 7 bases are a match to TRBD2. Germline CDR1 and CDR2: LNHDA and SQIVND (reference sequence). This CDR3 spans 16 amino acids. V was pared by 6 bases and J by 0 bases, with 7 bases of the junction left unmatched. The CDR3 region is CASRLADVSNTGELFF. CDR3 coding DNA: TGTGCCAGTAGGCTAGCGGATGTTTCGAACACCGGGGAGCTGTTTTTT.